The 9 T cell receptor beta chains reported below all come from one sample, sequenced in a study of T cell responses to AZD1222 COVID-19 vaccine. The table came from immunoSEQ multiplex PCR; TCRdb's copy has only in-frame clones and leaves some out. The sample includes about 120,000 clones, around 89% seen only once; the top ten take roughly 6.9%. The sequencing used peripheral blood, collected 28 days after the second AZD1222 dose. The receptor set was obtained from an adult who received the AZD1222 COVID-19 vaccine.

The chain recombines TRBV6-5 with TRBJ1-3; D perhaps matches TRBD1 (5 bases). Germline CDR1 and CDR2: MNHEY and SVGAGI. The CDR3 sequence is 14 residues long. The V gene lost 6 bases and the J gene lost 0 bases, with 9 bases spanning the gap. The CDR3 region is CASSPGPSGNTIYF. The CDR3 nucleotides are TGTGCCAGCAGCCCGGGACCCTCTGGAAACACCATATATTTT.

J is TRBJ1-1 and V is TRBV2, with D unclear. The germline V gene encodes CDR1 SNHLY and CDR2 FYNNEI. The CDR3 is 14 residues long. V lost 2 bases and J 3 bases, leaving 10 bases between the germline ends. CDR3 bases: TGTGCCAGCAGTGAATCGGGGTCGCACACTGAAGCTTTCTTT. Amino acid sequence: CASSESGSHTEAFF.

The V gene is TRBV4-2, the J gene TRBJ2-7; 11 bases agree with TRBD2. This CDR3 comprises 15 residues. V trimming: 1 base; J trimming: 3 bases; junction bases outside the gene matches: 2. Germline V CDR1 and CDR2: LGHNA, YNFKEQ. The CDR3 loop is CASSQALAGGYEQYF. As DNA, the CDR3 is TGTGCCAGCAGCCAAGCGCTAGCGGGAGGCTACGAGCAGTACTTC.

V and J are TRBV5-1 and TRBJ2-3, with D tentatively TRBD1 (6 bases). The CDR3 has 18 residues. Germline V lookup: CDR1 SGHRS, CDR2 YFSETQ. V was shortened by 4 bases and J by 0 bases, with 21 bases between the two germline ends. The CDR3 nucleotides are TGCGCCAGCAGCCCGGACAGTTCCCGATATACTAGCACAGATACGCAGTATTTT. Amino acid sequence: CASSPDSSRYTSTDTQYF.

The chain uses TRBV3-1 (or the pseudogene TRBV3-2) and TRBJ1-2; maybe TRBD1 (5 bases). CDR1 and CDR2 from the germline V gene are LGHDT and YNNKEL (reference sequence). The CDR3 totals 17 residues. V was clipped by 6 bases and J by 5 bases, with 25 bases between them. CDR3 DNA sequence: TGTGCCAGCAGTCTAGGGCAGGGTTCGGGATTTTGGTATGGCTACACCTTC. Its protein is CASSLGQGSGFWYGYTF.

This chain links TRBV11-2 with TRBJ1-1; no firm D call. CDR3 length equals 12 residues. V lost 5 bases and J lost 4, with 8 bases in between. Per germline, CDR1 SGHAT and CDR2 FQNNGV. CDR3 DNA sequence: TGTGCCAGCAGCCCCCGGCCCACTGAAGCTTTCTTT. It specifies CASSPRPTEAFF. The full variable domain, its missing parts supplied by reference TRBV11-2 and TRBJ1-1, is EAGVAQSPRYKIIEKRQSVAFWCNPISGHATLYWYQQILGQGPKLLIQFQNNGVVDDSQLPKDRFSAERLKGVDSTLKIQPAKLEDSAVYLCASSPRPTEAFFGQGTRLTVV.

The chain is built from TRBV5-4 and TRBJ2-3; D call uncertain. Trimming left V 5 bases short and J 1 base short, with 11 bases between. The CDR3 is made up of 14 amino acids. CDR1 is SGHNT, CDR2 YYREEE, per germline (reference sequence). The DNA of the CDR3 is TGTGCCAGCAGAATTTTTGAGGGCACAGATACGCAGTATTTT. Its protein product is CASRIFEGTDTQYF.

The chain employs TRBV7-9 and TRBJ2-4, with a possible D match to TRBD2 (6 bases). Trimming pared 3 bases from V and 8 bases from J, leaving 8 bases between. This CDR3 region has 12 residues. Germline V gene data show CDR1 as SEHNR and CDR2 as FQNEAQ (reference sequence). The CDR3: CASSLGGHIQYF. The CDR3 bases are TGTGCCAGCAGCTTGGGGGGACACATTCAGTACTTC.

This sequence joins TRBV6-5 and TRBJ1-2; 7 bases align to TRBD1. The CDR3 has 15 residues. CDR1 MNHEY and CDR2 SVGAGI come from the germline V gene. V gave up 5 bases and J gave up 8 bases; unmatched junction bases: 14. The CDR3 sequence: CASSTRTGLAVGYTF. The CDR3 DNA follows: TGTGCCAGCAGTACTAGGACAGGTCTGGCCGTCGGCTACACCTTC.